This TCR beta chain was captured in a study of cytomegalovirus exposure and HLA in healthy donors. Primers included in the PCR were 60 Vbeta and 13 Jbeta primers. Sequencing was performed with immunoSEQ multiplex PCR; in TCRdb, only in-frame clones are kept and a portion is missing. Among some 41,000 clones listed, 45% to 60% were seen once. Only a few counts were recorded for this clone. The CDR3 runs 15 residues. V was pared by 4 bases and J by 9 bases, with 12 bases of the junction left unmatched. The germline gives CDR1 SGHRS, CDR2 YFSETQ. The chain carries TRBV5-1 and TRBJ2-1; 8 bases agree with TRBD2. The origin of this receptor is a man aged 55 to 70 in good health and CMV-seronegative. Sequencing was done on a sample of PBMCs. Written as DNA, the CDR3 is TGCGCCAGCAGCAACGGCCCGGGACTAGGGGGTGAGCAGTTCTTC. Its translation: CASSNGPGLGGEQFF.